This T cell receptor beta chain stems from a study of blood T cell repertoires in COVID-19. Original processing methods: The assay estimated nucleated cells by amplifying reference gene primers. Clones were sequenced by immunoSEQ multiplex PCR, and TCRdb holds only the in-frame ones, with some missing. V and J calls and clone size are as listed in that table; D and trimming were resolved from the DNA. Here the sample spans roughly 440,000 clones, 88% being singletons. Enrolled during active infection, Seattle patients were then followed longitudinally. Germline V gene sequence: CDR1 SGHAT, CDR2 FQNNGV. The V end was cut by 0 bases, the J end by 6 bases, with 9 bases between. The CDR3 consists of 14 residues.

The receptor was isolated from a woman in her 50s with COVID-19, enrolled during active disease. The chain carries TRBV11-2 and TRBJ1-5, with D maybe TRBD1 (5 bases). The sample comprised peripheral blood. In nucleotides, the CDR3 is TGTGCCAGCAGCTTAGACAGGGAAGCTCAGCCCCAGCATTTT. Translated, it gives CASSLDREAQPQHF.